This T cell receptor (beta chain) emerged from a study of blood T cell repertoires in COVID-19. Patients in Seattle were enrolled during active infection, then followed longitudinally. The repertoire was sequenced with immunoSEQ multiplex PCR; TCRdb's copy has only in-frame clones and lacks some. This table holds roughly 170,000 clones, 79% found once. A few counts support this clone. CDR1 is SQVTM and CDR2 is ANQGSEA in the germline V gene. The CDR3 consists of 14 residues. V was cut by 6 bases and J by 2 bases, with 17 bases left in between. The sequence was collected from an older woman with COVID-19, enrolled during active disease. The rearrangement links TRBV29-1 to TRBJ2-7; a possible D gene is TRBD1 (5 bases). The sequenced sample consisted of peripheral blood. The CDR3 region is CSVQRGATAYEQYF. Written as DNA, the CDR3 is TGCAGCGTCCAAAGGGGCGCCACGGCCTACGAGCAGTACTTC.